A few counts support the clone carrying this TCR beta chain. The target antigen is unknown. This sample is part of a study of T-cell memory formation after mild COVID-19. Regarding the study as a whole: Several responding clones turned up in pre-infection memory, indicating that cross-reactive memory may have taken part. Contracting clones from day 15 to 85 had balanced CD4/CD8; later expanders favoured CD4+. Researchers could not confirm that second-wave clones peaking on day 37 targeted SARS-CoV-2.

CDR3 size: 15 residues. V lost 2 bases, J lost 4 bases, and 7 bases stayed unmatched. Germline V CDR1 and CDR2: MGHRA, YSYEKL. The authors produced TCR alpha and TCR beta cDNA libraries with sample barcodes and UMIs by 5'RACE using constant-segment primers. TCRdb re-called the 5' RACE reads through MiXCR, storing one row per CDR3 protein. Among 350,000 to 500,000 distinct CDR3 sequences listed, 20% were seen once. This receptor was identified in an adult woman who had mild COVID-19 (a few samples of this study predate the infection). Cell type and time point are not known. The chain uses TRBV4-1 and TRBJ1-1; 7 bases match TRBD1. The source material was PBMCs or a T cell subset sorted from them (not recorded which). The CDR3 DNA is TGCGCCAGCAGCCAATCGTACAGGGGTTCCACTGAAGCTTTCTTT. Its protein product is CASSQSYRGSTEAFF.